This T cell receptor (beta chain) originates from a study of blood T cell repertoires in COVID-19. Study in general: The analysed material was cDNA or gDNA that came from T cells, B-cell-depleted T cells, or PBMCs.

Methods used by the authors: Estimates of nucleated cell counts were drawn from the amplification of reference gene primers. The protocol was immunoSEQ multiplex PCR, while the TCRdb copy is restricted to in-frame clones and leaves out a portion. V, J and clone size are those of that table, while D and trimming were read from the DNA. The sample gives some 130,000 clones, around 80% of which show up once; 10% to 15% is in the top ten. Per germline, CDR1 LNHDA and CDR2 SQIVND (reference sequence). The CDR3 spans 14 residues. V shed 7 bases and J shed 9 bases, with 20 bases lying between them. This chain connects TRBV19 to TRBJ2-3; unclear D gene. The TCR was taken from an elderly man with acute or convalescent COVID-19. Sequenced input: peripheral blood. The CDR3 nucleotides are TGTGCCAGTATCCAGGCTTTCCCCCCATGGACGCAGTATTTT. Translated, it gives CASIQAFPPWTQYF.